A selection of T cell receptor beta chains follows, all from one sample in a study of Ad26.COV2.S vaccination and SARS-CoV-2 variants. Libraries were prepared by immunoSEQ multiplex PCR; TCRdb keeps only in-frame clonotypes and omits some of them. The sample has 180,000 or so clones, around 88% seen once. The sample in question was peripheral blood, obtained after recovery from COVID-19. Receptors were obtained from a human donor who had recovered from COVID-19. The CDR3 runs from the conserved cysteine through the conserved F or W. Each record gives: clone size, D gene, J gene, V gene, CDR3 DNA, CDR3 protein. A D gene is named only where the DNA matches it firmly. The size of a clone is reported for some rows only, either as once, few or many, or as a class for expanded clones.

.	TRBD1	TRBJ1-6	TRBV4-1	TGCGCCAGCGGGGCGGACAGGATTTTAAATTCACCCCTCCACTTT	CASGADRILNSPLHF
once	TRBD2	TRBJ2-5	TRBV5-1	TGCGCCAGCAGCTGGGAGGGGAACCAAGAGACCCAGTACTTC	CASSWEGNQETQYF
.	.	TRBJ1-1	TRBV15	TGTGCCACCAGCAGAGGAGCGGACACTGAAGCTTTCTTT	CATSRGADTEAFF
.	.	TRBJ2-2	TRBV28	TGTGCCAGCAGTCGACGATTCACCGGGGAACTGTTTTTT	CASSRRFTGELFF
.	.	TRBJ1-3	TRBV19	TGTGCCAGCACGGGAACAGCGTCCCGTGGAAACACCATATATTTT	CASTGTASRGNTIYF
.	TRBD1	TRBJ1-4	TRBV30	TGTGCCTGGAGTATCAGGGGGTATGAAAAACTGTTTTTT	CAWSIRGYEKLFF
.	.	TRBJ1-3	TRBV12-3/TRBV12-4	TGTGCCAGCAGTCTGGGGGAGGGAGACACCATATATTTT	CASSLGEGDTIYF
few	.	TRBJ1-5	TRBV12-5	TGTGCTAGCCGAGGGGGGGGCGAGATTAGCAATCAGCCCCAGCATTTT	CASRGGGEISNQPQHF
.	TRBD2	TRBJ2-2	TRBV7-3	TGTGCCAGCAGTCCTAGCGGGAGGGGTGGGGAGCTGTTTTTT	CASSPSGRGGELFF
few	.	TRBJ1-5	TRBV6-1	TGTGCCAGCAGTGAAGTCGGAGGGAGCAATCAGCCCCAGCATTTT	CASSEVGGSNQPQHF
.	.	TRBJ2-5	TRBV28	TGTGCCAGCGGTAGGGGGGGCCAAGAGACCCAGTACTTC	CASGRGGQETQYF
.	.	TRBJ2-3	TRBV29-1	TGCAGCGTGACCCGGTTGGTTGAATCCTTAGTAGATCCAGATACGCAGTATTTT	CSVTRLVESLVDPDTQYF
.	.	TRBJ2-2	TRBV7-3	TGTGCCAGCAGCTTAGGTCCAGCGGGCCTTGACAACGCGAACACCGGGGAGCTGTTTTTT	CASSLGPAGLDNANTGELFF
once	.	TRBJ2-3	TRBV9	TGTGCCAGCAGCGTAGCTACGGGGCAGGGTTTAACAGATACGCAGTATTTT	CASSVATGQGLTDTQYF
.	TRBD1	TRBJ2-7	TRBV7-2	TGTGCCAGCAGCTTATTAGGACAGGGAGGAAGATTCTACGAGCAGTACTTC	CASSLLGQGGRFYEQYF
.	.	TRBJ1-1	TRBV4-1	TGCGCCAGCAGCCAAGATTGGTCTCCTAGGGGTAGGACTGAAGCTTTCTTT	CASSQDWSPRGRTEAFF
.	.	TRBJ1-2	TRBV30	TGTGCCTGGAGTGTAAGTTCCGAAGGCTATGGCTACACCTTC	CAWSVSSEGYGYTF
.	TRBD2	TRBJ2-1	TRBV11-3	TGTGCCAGCAGCCCCCCGTTGGGGGGAGGGCCTACTGAGCAGTTCTTC	CASSPPLGGGPTEQFF
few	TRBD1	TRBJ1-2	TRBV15	TGTGCCACCAGCACCGGACAGGGATCCTACTATGGCTACACCTTC	CATSTGQGSYYGYTF
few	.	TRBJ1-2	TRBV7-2	TGTGCCAGCAGCCTTGCAGAAGGGGGGTATGGCTACACCTTC	CASSLAEGGYGYTF
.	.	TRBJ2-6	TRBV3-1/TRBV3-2	TGTGCCAGCAGCCTCCCGGGACGGGTCTCTGGGGCCAACGTCCTGACTTTC	CASSLPGRVSGANVLTF
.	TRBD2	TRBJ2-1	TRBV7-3	TGTGCCAGCAGCAACACGGGGGGGCCGCACAATGAGCAGTTCTTC	CASSNTGGPHNEQFF
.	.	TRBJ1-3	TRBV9	TGTGCCAGCAGCCCAGCGAGCTCTGGAAACACCATATATTTT	CASSPASSGNTIYF
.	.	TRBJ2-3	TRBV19	TGTGCCAGTAGTATAGTTTTTGCGAGGACGCAGTATTTT	CASSIVFARTQYF
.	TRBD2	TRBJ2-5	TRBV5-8	TGTGCCAGCAACGAGGGACTAGCGGGAGGCTACACCCAGTACTTC	CASNEGLAGGYTQYF
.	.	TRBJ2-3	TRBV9	TGTGCCAGCAGCGCCGGTAGCACAGATACGCAGTATTTT	CASSAGSTDTQYF
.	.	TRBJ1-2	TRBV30	TGTGCCTGGAGTGTTTCCGGGGACTATGGCTACACCTTC	CAWSVSGDYGYTF
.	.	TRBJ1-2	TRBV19	TGTGCCAGTACATCTCGGGGGGACGGATTCGTTGGCTACACCTTC	CASTSRGDGFVGYTF
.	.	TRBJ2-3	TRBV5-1	TGCGCCAGCAGCCCCAGGGGGGGCCGCACAGATACGCAGTATTTT	CASSPRGGRTDTQYF
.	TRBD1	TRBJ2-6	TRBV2	TGTGCCAGCAGGGGCAGGGGGTCTGGGGCCAACGTCCTGACTTTC	CASRGRGSGANVLTF
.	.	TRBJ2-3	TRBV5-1	TGCGCCAGCAGCAAGGGGACTAGCACAGATACGCAGTATTTT	CASSKGTSTDTQYF
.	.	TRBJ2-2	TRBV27	TGTGCCAGCAGTTTTGGGGGTCCCGGGGAGCTGTTTTTT	CASSFGGPGELFF
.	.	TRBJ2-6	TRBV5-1	TGCGCCAGCAGCTACGAAAGGGGCTCTGGGGCCAACGTCCTGACTTTC	CASSYERGSGANVLTF
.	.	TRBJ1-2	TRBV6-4	TGTGCCAGCATCCAGATCAGGGGACTGAACTATGGCTACACCTTC	CASIQIRGLNYGYTF
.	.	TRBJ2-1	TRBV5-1	TGCGCCAGCAGCCGTTGGACAGCTAACAATGAGCAGTTCTTC	CASSRWTANNEQFF
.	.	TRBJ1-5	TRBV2	TGTGCCAGCAGTCGATGGATCCAACAGCCCCAGCATTTT	CASSRWIQQPQHF
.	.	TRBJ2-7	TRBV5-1	TGCGCCAGCAGACCGCGGGAATCCTACGAGCAGTACTTC	CASRPRESYEQYF
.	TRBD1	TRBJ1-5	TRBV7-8	TGTGCCGTGGGACAGGGGGAGGTCAAGCGCAATCAGCCCCAGCATTTT	CAVGQGEVKRNQPQHF
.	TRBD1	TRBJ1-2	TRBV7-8	TGTGCCAGCAGCCTTTCCGGGACAGGCCGATCCTATGGCTACACCTTC	CASSLSGTGRSYGYTF
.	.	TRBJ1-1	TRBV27	TGTGCCAGCAGTTTATGGGGGGGGAACACTGAAGCTTTCTTT	CASSLWGGNTEAFF
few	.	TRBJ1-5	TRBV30	TGTGCCTGGAGTAAGGGCCTGGGCAGGGGTCATCAGCCCCAGCATTTT	CAWSKGLGRGHQPQHF
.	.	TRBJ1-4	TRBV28	TGTGCCAGCAGTTTGGGGTACGGAAGAAAACTGTTTTTT	CASSLGYGRKLFF
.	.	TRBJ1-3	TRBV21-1	TGTGCCAGCAGAAAAAGTGAGAGATCCAGACCCTCCTCTGGAAACACCATATATTTT	CASRKSERSRPSSGNTIYF
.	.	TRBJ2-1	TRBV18	TGTGCCAGCTCACCAGAGCTCCGCAGTCTCAATGAGCAGTTCTTC	CASSPELRSLNEQFF
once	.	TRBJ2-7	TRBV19	TGTGCCAGTAGTATGGGGGGTGGATCCTACGAGCAGTACTTC	CASSMGGGSYEQYF
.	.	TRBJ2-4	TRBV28	TGTGCCAGCAGTTCCGGGACGACGAGGGACATTCAGTACTTC	CASSSGTTRDIQYF
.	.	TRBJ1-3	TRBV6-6	TGTGCCAGCCTGGGAGGGTTGGCCGGAAACACCATATATTTT	CASLGGLAGNTIYF
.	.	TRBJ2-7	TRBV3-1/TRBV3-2	TGTGCCAGCAGCCAAGCAGGGGTATCCTACGAGCAGTACTTC	CASSQAGVSYEQYF
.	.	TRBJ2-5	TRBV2	TGTGCCAGCAGTTTGATGGGACACCAGTGGTACCAAGAGACCCAGTACTTC	CASSLMGHQWYQETQYF
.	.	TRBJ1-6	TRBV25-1	TGTGCCAGCAGTGAATATAATTCACCCCTCCACTTT	CASSEYNSPLHF
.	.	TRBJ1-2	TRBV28	TGTGCCAGCAGTTTAGGGGGGACGGCACGGGGCTACACCTTC	CASSLGGTARGYTF
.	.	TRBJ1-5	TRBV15	TGTGCCACCAGCAGAGACCCAGGTAGCAATCAGCCCCAGCATTTT	CATSRDPGSNQPQHF
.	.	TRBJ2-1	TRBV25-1	TGTGCCAGCAGTGAATCGGAGGGGGCGGATGAGCAGTTCTTC	CASSESEGADEQFF
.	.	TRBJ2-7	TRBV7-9	TGTGCCAGCAGCTTAGAATCCTGGCAGGCAAAGTCCTACGAGCAGTACTTC	CASSLESWQAKSYEQYF